These T cell receptor beta chains were read from a single sample in a study of radiotherapy plus CTLA-4 blockade in lung cancer. Using immunoSEQ multiplex PCR, the repertoire was profiled, and TCRdb retains in-frame clones only, with some absent. The profile shows approximately 97,000 clones, around 82% of them singletons. The material was peripheral blood, obtained from a patient treated with radiotherapy plus ipilimumab. All receptors come from a human donor with non-small cell lung cancer who had stable disease on radiotherapy plus ipilimumab. The CDR3 runs from the conserved cysteine through the conserved F or W. Each record gives: D gene, J gene, clone size, V gene, CDR3 protein, CDR3 DNA. D genes are given only for firm matches. Expanded clones are given a class, and other clones once, few, many or no size at all.

TRBD1	TRBJ2-1	once	TRBV6-5	CASSRTGAYNEQFF	TGTGCCAGCAGTCGGACAGGGGCCTACAATGAGCAGTTCTTC
.	TRBJ2-7	few	TRBV29-1	CSVTTSSYEQYF	TGCAGCGTTACGACTAGCTCCTACGAGCAGTACTTC
.	TRBJ2-3	.	TRBV6-5	CASSRQLGTQYF	TGTGCCAGCAGTCGACAGCTGGGGACGCAGTATTTT
.	TRBJ2-1	.	TRBV28	CASRSTGDEQFF	TGTGCCAGCAGATCTACAGGCGATGAGCAGTTCTTC
TRBD1	TRBJ2-4	.	TRBV18	CASSLLDRGQAKNIQYF	TGTGCCAGCTCACTACTAGACAGGGGGCAAGCCAAAAACATTCAGTACTTC
TRBD1	TRBJ1-1	.	TRBV7-8	CASSYPGQENTEAFF	TGTGCCAGCAGCTATCCGGGACAGGAAAACACTGAAGCTTTCTTT
.	TRBJ1-1	few	TRBV9	CASSVLSGLNTEAFF	TGTGCCAGCAGCGTATTATCCGGCTTGAACACTGAAGCTTTCTTT
TRBD1	TRBJ2-3	.	TRBV9	CASSVQDRGTDTQYF	TGTGCCAGCAGCGTCCAGGACAGGGGGACAGATACGCAGTATTTT
.	TRBJ2-7	.	TRBV28	CATATGAYEQYF	TGTGCCACCGCGACAGGAGCCTACGAGCAGTACTTC
.	TRBJ2-1	.	TRBV2	CASSRSSYNEQFF	TGTGCCAGCAGCCGGAGCTCCTACAATGAGCAGTTCTTC
TRBD1	TRBJ1-1	.	TRBV6-5	CASSPQGAREAFF	TGTGCCAGCAGTCCTCAGGGGGCGCGGGAAGCTTTCTTT
TRBD2	TRBJ2-3	.	TRBV18	CASSPRLAGVGTQYF	TGTGCCAGCTCGCCTCGACTAGCGGGAGTGGGTACGCAGTATTTT
.	TRBJ1-5	.	TRBV2	CASSGVGRLGQPQHF	TGTGCCAGCAGTGGCGTGGGGAGGCTAGGTCAGCCCCAGCATTTT
.	TRBJ2-7	.	TRBV28	CASSFSYSERLVFYEQYF	TGTGCCAGCAGTTTCTCGTACTCCGAACGGCTAGTTTTTTACGAGCAGTACTTC
.	TRBJ2-7	.	TRBV19	CASSPRGGGTEQYF	TGTGCCAGTAGTCCTAGGGGTGGAGGGACCGAGCAGTACTTC
.	TRBJ2-5	.	TRBV28	CASSSQGVQETQYF	TGTGCCAGCTCCTCTCAGGGAGTCCAAGAGACCCAGTACTTC
.	TRBJ2-1	.	TRBV4-1	CASSQGVHNEQFF	TGCGCCAGCAGCCAAGGGGTCCACAATGAGCAGTTCTTC
TRBD2	TRBJ2-5	.	TRBV4-1	CASSQAETSGYQETQYF	TGCGCCAGCAGCCAAGCGGAGACTAGCGGATACCAAGAGACCCAGTACTTC
TRBD1	TRBJ2-7	.	TRBV19	CASSSNRGTEQYF	TGTGCCAGTAGTTCTAACAGGGGAACTGAGCAGTACTTC
.	TRBJ2-2	few	TRBV28	CASKYTGELFF	TGTGCCAGCAAATACACCGGGGAGCTGTTTTTT
TRBD1	TRBJ1-2	few	TRBV5-1	CASSVGGGNGYTF	TGCGCCAGCAGCGTAGGGGGCGGGAATGGCTACACCTTC
.	TRBJ1-1	.	TRBV14	CASSQGKTVLYVEAFF	TGTGCCAGCAGCCAAGGGAAAACAGTCCTTTACGTTGAAGCTTTCTTT
TRBD1	TRBJ2-1	few	TRBV18	CASSPNRDRVSNEQFF	TGTGCCAGCTCGCCTAACCGGGACAGGGTGTCCAATGAGCAGTTCTTC